Below are 13 T cell receptor beta chains sequenced from a single sample in a study of cytomegalovirus exposure and HLA in healthy donors. 13 Jbeta primers and 60 Vbeta primers were used for the PCR. Sequencing was performed with immunoSEQ multiplex PCR; in TCRdb, only in-frame clones are kept and a portion is missing. The table shows hundreds of thousands of clones, with roughly 78% occurring only once. Sequencing was performed on PBMCs. The receptors come from a boy between 10 and 17 years old in good health and CMV-seronegative.

The CDR3 DNA reads TGTGCCAGCAGTTACCGTCGCGGGATGAACTATGGCTACACCTTC. This sequence encodes CASSYRRGMNYGYTF. J is TRBJ1-2 and V is TRBV6-5; no firm D call. The CDR3 covers 15 residues. V was pared by 2 bases and J by 2 bases, with 12 bases between. The germline V gene has CDR1 MNHEY and CDR2 SVGAGI.

J is TRBJ2-3 and V is TRBV7-2; TRBD1 aligns across 10 bases. There are 14 residues in the CDR3. Germline CDR1 and CDR2: SGHTA and FQGNSA. The trim removed 5 bases at V and 8 bases at J, leaving 7 bases unmatched. The CDR3 spells CASSIDRGQVTQYF. Written as DNA, the CDR3 is TGTGCCAGCAGCATCGACAGGGGGCAGGTTACGCAGTATTTT. Using reference TRBV7-2 and TRBJ2-3 for the parts outside the CDR3, the full variable domain is GAGVSQSPSNKVTEKGKDVELRCDPISGHTALYWYRQSLGQGLEFLIYFQGNSAPDKSGLPSDRFSAERTGGSVSTLTIQRTQQEDSAVYLCASSIDRGQVTQYFGPGTRLTVL.

DNA for the CDR3: TGTGCCAGCAGCCCTAGCGTGCGGGGGCGACGGGAGCAGTACTTC. Translated, it gives CASSPSVRGRREQYF. The chain recombines TRBV5-4 with TRBJ2-7; tentative D call: TRBD2 (7 bases). The CDR3 covers 15 residues. The V end lost 4 bases, the J end lost 7 bases, and 21 bases lay between the germline ends. The germline gives CDR1 SGHNT, CDR2 YYREEE (reference sequence). Together with reference TRBV5-4 and TRBJ2-7, the CDR3 gives the full variable domain: ETGVTQSPTHLIKTRGQQVTLRCSSQSGHNTVSWYQQALGQGPQFIFQYYREEENGRGNFPPRFSGLQFPNYSSELNVNALELDDSALYLCASSPSVRGRREQYFGPGTRLTVT.

V and J are TRBV5-5 and TRBJ1-1, with 9 bases fitting TRBD1. Germline CDR1 SGHKS, CDR2 YYEKEE (reference sequence). The CDR3 consists of 16 residues. Trimming took 9 bases from V and 1 from J; bases not matched to a gene: 13. The CDR3 sequence is CATGWDGDRENTEAFF. The DNA of the CDR3 is TGTGCCACGGGGTGGGATGGGGACAGGGAGAACACTGAAGCTTTCTTT.

The J gene is TRBJ1-1, the V gene TRBV6-5; D gene uncertain. V was trimmed by 6 bases and J by 2 bases, leaving 10 bases between them. This CDR3 is 13 amino acids long. The germline CDR1 and CDR2 sequences are MNHEY and SVGAGI. This CDR3 is CASRVTRNTEAFF. CDR3 DNA: TGTGCCAGCAGAGTCACAAGAAACACTGAAGCTTTCTTT.

The chain employs TRBV6-1 and TRBJ1-1; D uncertain. The CDR3 has 14 amino acids. Germline lookup yields CDR1 MNHNS and CDR2 SASEGT. Trimming took off 1 base at V and 4 bases at J, with 10 bases between the two ends. The CDR3 DNA is TGTGCCAGCAGTGAAGGCGAGGAGGGCACTGAAGCTTTCTTT. It translates to CASSEGEEGTEAFF.

The genes are TRBV5-1 and TRBJ2-5; no definite D call. CDR1 is SGHRS, CDR2 YFSETQ, per germline. This CDR3 region has 15 residues. Between the trimmed V and J ends, which lost 1 base and 5 bases, there was a span of 15 bases. As DNA, the CDR3 is TGCGCCAGCAGCTTGTTTCTGGGTGAGGAGGAGACCCAGTACTTC. This gives the protein CASSLFLGEEETQYF.

The chain is built from TRBV19 and TRBJ2-5; 10 bases fit TRBD1. The CDR3 contains 12 residues. With 9 bases clipped from V and 4 bases from J, the junction kept 2 bases outside the gene matches. The germline V gene encodes CDR1 LNHDA and CDR2 SQIVND (reference sequence). CDR3 coding DNA: TGTGCCAGCCGGGACAGGGGAGAGACCCAGTACTTC. Translation gives CASRDRGETQYF.

This clone was seen only once. The chain recombines TRBV5-8 with TRBJ2-7; 7 bases fit TRBD2. Germline lookup yields CDR1 SGHTS and CDR2 YDEGEE. Trimming at V came to 5 bases and at J to 4 bases, leaving 12 bases not matched to a gene. The CDR3 sequence is 15 residues long. The CDR3: CASSWTLGGIYEQYF. CDR3 DNA sequence: TGTGCCAGCAGTTGGACACTGGGGGGGATATACGAGCAGTACTTC.

The chain employs TRBV4-1 and TRBJ2-5, with 7 bases fitting TRBD2. The CDR3 totals 17 residues. Germline CDR1 is MGHRA and CDR2 is YSYEKL. The J segment lost 5 bases and the V segment lost 0 bases, leaving 12 bases of the junction unmatched. The CDR3 coding sequence is TGCGCCAGCAGCCAAGATCCCAGCGGGGTTTCCTCGGAGACCCAGTACTTC. It is translated as CASSQDPSGVSSETQYF.

Only a few counts were recorded for this clone. V gene TRBV28 combines with J gene TRBJ2-5; TRBD2 might be the D (6 bases). The V end was cut by 6 bases, the J end by 2 bases, with 16 bases between. This CDR3 region has 15 residues. From germline, CDR1 is MDHEN and CDR2 SYDVKM. CDR3 residues: CASSAGWGEQETQYF. CDR3 in DNA: TGTGCCAGCAGCGCGGGGTGGGGCGAACAAGAGACCCAGTACTTC.

This chain uses TRBV19 with TRBJ2-3; D is possibly TRBD2 (6 bases). V shed 7 bases and J shed 6 bases, with 17 bases lying between them. The CDR3 length is 14 residues. Germline V gene lookup returns CDR1 LNHDA and CDR2 SQIVND (reference sequence). This CDR3 reads CASKDGPSADTQYF. The CDR3 bases are TGTGCCAGTAAGGACGGTCCTAGCGCCGATACGCAGTATTTT.

V gene TRBV5-1 combines with J gene TRBJ1-4, with TRBD1 as a possible D gene (5 bases). V lost 3 bases to trimming and J lost 0 bases, with 12 bases between them. The CDR3 length is 16 residues. The V gene's germline CDR1 is SGHRS and CDR2 YFSETQ. Here the CDR3 reads CASSWPQGTTNEKLFF. The CDR3 bases are TGCGCCAGCAGCTGGCCCCAGGGAACAACTAATGAAAAACTGTTTTTT.